The source of this T cell receptor beta chain is a study of blood T cell repertoires in COVID-19. Study-level information: Researchers got acute and convalescent COVID-19 samples from the United States, Italy and Spain. T cells, B-cell-depleted T cells, or PBMCs provided the cDNA or gDNA that served as material.

Original data processing: For nucleated cells, counts were estimated from reference gene primer amplification. This table comes from immunoSEQ multiplex PCR, and its TCRdb copy is limited to in-frame clones, with some not included. V, J and clone size are those of that table, while D and trimming were read from the DNA. The profile shows 60,000 or so clones, 70% to 85% of them singletons. Trimming left V 2 bases short and J 6 bases short, with 15 bases between. The germline V gene has CDR1 SGHKS and CDR2 YYEKEE (reference sequence). The CDR3 has 15 residues. The receptor comes from a man in his sixties with acute or convalescent COVID-19. This rearrangement joins TRBV5-5 to TRBJ1-5; D may be TRBD1 (6 bases). The specimen was peripheral blood. CDR3 loop: CASSLQGSGVQPQHF. In DNA, the CDR3 is TGTGCCAGCAGCTTACAGGGTTCCGGGGTTCAGCCCCAGCATTTT.